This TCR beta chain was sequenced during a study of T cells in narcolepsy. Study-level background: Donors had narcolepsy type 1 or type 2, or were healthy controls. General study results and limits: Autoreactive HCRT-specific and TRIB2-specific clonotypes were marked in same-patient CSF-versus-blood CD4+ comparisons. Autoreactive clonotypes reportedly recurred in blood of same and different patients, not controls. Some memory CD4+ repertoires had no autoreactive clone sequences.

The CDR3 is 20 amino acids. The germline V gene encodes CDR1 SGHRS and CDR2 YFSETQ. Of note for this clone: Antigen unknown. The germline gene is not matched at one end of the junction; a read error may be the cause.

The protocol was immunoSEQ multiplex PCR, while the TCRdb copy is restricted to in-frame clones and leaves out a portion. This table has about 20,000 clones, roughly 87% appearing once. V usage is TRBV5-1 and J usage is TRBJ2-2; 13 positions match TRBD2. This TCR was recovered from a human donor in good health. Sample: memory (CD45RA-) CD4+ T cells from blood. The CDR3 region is CASSLAGGTSGTLNAGELFF. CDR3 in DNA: TGCGCCAGCAGCTTGGCCGGGGGGACTAGCGGGACTTTGAACGCCGGGGAGCTGTTTTTT.